This T cell receptor (beta chain) was found in a study of Tregs in tolerant kidney transplant recipients (dated by TCRdb to the late 2010s). Looking at the study overall: Before combined kidney and bone marrow transplantation, this study identified donor-specific regulatory T cells using TCRbeta sequencing and then followed those same cells after transplant. Overall study results and their limits: The study was constrained by small patient numbers, and validation of the findings is required in larger populations and under other immunosuppression protocols. The most biologically relevant and donor-specific TCRbeta repertoire appeared to be identified by expanding Tregs with activated donor B cells. Because the PCR primers were changed over time for some patients, nucleotide-level comparison could not be performed across the samples from those patients. In tolerant patients, donor-specific Tregs expanded more than Tregs overall, which suggests antigen-driven rather than nonspecific expansion. Although technical replication error seemed to be minimal, the question of biological reproducibility was not addressed directly.

Genomic DNA was extracted from sorted cells with the QIAGEN DNeasy Blood and Tissue Kit for TCRbeta CDR3 sequencing. High-throughput TCRbeta CDR3 sequencing, including PCR amplification with bias correction and internal controls, was performed commercially through immunoSEQ. Regarding the original processing steps: Unique productive TCRbeta sequences were defined by CDR3 nucleotide sequence when primers matched and otherwise by CDR3 amino acid sequence together with Vbeta and Jbeta genes. Sorting error was corrected by removing sequences shared between sorted populations at a frequency ratio of 2:1 or less, and the remaining shared sequences were assigned to the higher population. Sequences were defined as donor-reactive when expanded at least 5-fold in CFSE-low cells versus unstimulated cells and present at a frequency of at least 0.01% in CFSE-low cells. Jensen-Shannon divergence calculated on the top 100 TCRbeta sequences ranked by frequency was used to measure repertoire divergence. For samples with multiple sequencing runs, sorting error was corrected in each run separately before the runs were combined. This is the immuneACCESS table as TCRdb keeps it, with only in-frame sequences that have V and J called. A part of the clones is gone; compared with another copy, unresolved V genes explain less than half, and the rest is unexplained. V and J calls plus clone size are reproduced from that table; the DNA served to infer D and trimming. Counted in this sample were approximately 60,000 clones; about 87% of them appeared once. The leading ten clones occupy more than 3% of the sample.

With respect to this clone: Its antigen target is currently unknown. Base qualities are not provided; no much larger clone lies one nucleotide away.

Explained via the paper, the time point label denotes: 6 months after combined kidney and bone marrow transplant. Transplants used related donors with nonmyeloablative bone marrow transplantation; mixed chimerism was transient in the human trials. Unstimulated Tregs (CD4+CD25+CD127-), CD4+ non-Tregs (CD4+CD25-), CD4 and CD8 cells were FACS-sorted from thawed PBMCs. The patients were a handful of recipients of combined kidney and bone marrow transplants from the ITN036ST trial, and samples were available only for these trial subjects. Healthy control blood was separated into PBMCs by Ficoll density gradient and cryopreserved, and patient PBMCs were collected both before and after transplant. Reading the germline V gene (reference sequence) gives CDR1 LNHDA and CDR2 SQIVND. Taken from cysteine to phenylalanine, the CDR3 has 16 residues. The retained sequence is limited to the CDR3, 48 bases, with the frame set at the first base. Trimming takes 3 bases from V and 7 bases from J, and the germline ends sit 19 bases apart.

The receptor was derived from a human patient who received a combined kidney and bone marrow transplant. Donor T cells from the graft may be present among the T cells after a transplant. The sample in question was CD4+ T cells from blood (PBMCs), obtained 6 months after the transplant. This chain is built from TRBV19 and TRBJ2-1; possibly the D gene is TRBD2, per 5 matching bases. The CDR3 protein sequence reads: CASSIFGDRGRNEQFF. The nucleotide sequence is given as TGTGCCAGTAGTATTTTTGGTGATCGGGGTAGGAATGAGCAGTTCTTC.